Below, one TCR beta chain is given with its context. Antigen unknown. Using immunoSEQ multiplex PCR, the repertoire was profiled, and TCRdb retains in-frame clones only, with some absent. The repertoire has some 2,000,000 clones, approximately 94% of them found once; the top ten carry about 1.1%. CD45RO negativity and positive selection for CCR7 defined naive CD8 cells, a population that excluded terminally differentiated effector memory CD45RA+ cells. Germline V CDR1 and CDR2: MNHNY, SVGAGI (reference sequence). This CDR3 is 16 amino acids long. The J segment lost 2 bases and the V segment lost 5 bases, leaving 8 bases of the junction unmatched. This sample was included in a study of shared clonotypes between healthy human individuals. Findings of the study overall: Estimated richness was generally greater in naive than memory subsets. Non-shared clonotypes displayed generation probabilities falling below those of clonotypes present in all four donors. The naive CD4 repertoires of a handful of donors were compared, and approximately 4.5% of clonotypes were shared.

The sequence came from a man between 18 and 35 years old in good health. Sequenced material: naive CD8+ T cells sorted from blood. The gene calls are TRBV6-6 and TRBJ2-3; 9 nucleotides line up with TRBD2. The CDR3 region is CASSRIAGAITDTQYF. The CDR3 nucleotides read TGTGCCAGCAGTAGAATAGCGGGGGCGATCACAGATACGCAGTATTTT.